The 26 T cell receptor beta chains below were found in one sample sequenced in a study of T cell repertoires in enteric fever. TCRdb processed the reads anew with MiXCR; each CDR3 protein has one entry. Of 1,500 to 2,000 distinct CDR3 sequences listed, 36% are singletons. Material: CCR7- CD38- CD4+ T cells from PBMCs. The receptor set was obtained from a human donor with Salmonella enteric fever, either typhoid or paratyphoid (not recorded which).

The genes are TRBV9 and TRBJ2-3, with D unresolved. Trimming shortened V by 1 base and J by 6 bases, and 9 bases separated the two germline ends. Germline CDR1 reads SGDLS; CDR2 reads YYNGEE. The CDR3 is 13 residues long. The CDR3 DNA follows: TGTGCCAGCAGCGTATCCCTCTACGATACGCAGTATTTT. This sequence encodes CASSVSLYDTQYF.

This clonotype was recorded once. The junction does not match germline at one end; this may be a read error. The rearrangement uses TRBV5-3 and TRBJ2-1, with 12 bases lining up with TRBD2. TRBV5-3 is treated as an ORF (open reading frame) with a function not yet certain. The CDR3 covers 18 residues. The CDR3 spells CASSLVPSGRAVYNEQFF. CDR3 sequence (DNA): TGTGCCAGCAGCTTGGTTCCTAGCGGGAGGGCCGTCTACAATGAGCAGTTCTTC.

The chain employs TRBV7-8 and TRBJ2-3, with 7 bases fitting TRBD1. Per the germline V gene, CDR1 is SGHVS and CDR2 is FQNEAQ. CDR3 length: 16 residues. Losses at the gene ends were 7 bases for V and 2 bases for J; bases not matched to a gene: 12. The CDR3 protein is CASNQAQGSFTDTQYF. The CDR3, as DNA: TGTGCCAGCAACCAAGCACAGGGGAGTTTCACAGATACGCAGTATTTT.

Sample share makes this clonotype large. A junction boundary mismatches the germline segment, possibly from a read error. The gene calls are TRBV7-9 and TRBJ2-7; 7 bases are a match to TRBD1. There are 16 residues in the CDR3. Germline V gives CDR1 SEHNR, CDR2 FQNEAQ (reference sequence). CDR3 loop: CASTLPAGTVSYEQYF. In DNA form, the CDR3 reads TGTGCCAGCACCTTACCAGCCGGGACAGTCTCCTACGAGCAGTACTTC.

In its sample, this clonotype was seen a few times. The CDR3 reads CASSLTASSGSGADTQYF. The CDR3 bases are TGTGCCAGCAGCTTAACCGCCTCTAGCGGGAGTGGTGCAGATACGCAGTATTTT. V usage is TRBV7-3 and J usage is TRBJ2-3, with TRBD2 matching 10 bases. V was clipped by 0 bases and J by 4 bases; unmatched bases: 10. From germline, CDR1 is SGHTA and CDR2 FQGTGA. The length of the CDR3 is 18 residues.

This clonotype is classed as medium-sized. The gene calls are TRBV5-1 and TRBJ2-1; D might be TRBD1 (5 bases). Per the germline V gene, CDR1 is SGHRS and CDR2 is YFSETQ. CDR3 length equals 15 residues. The ends were cut back, 4 bases at V and 6 bases at J, with 17 bases in the middle. The CDR3 here is CASSPTGTPANEQFF. The CDR3 DNA follows: TGCGCCAGCAGCCCTACAGGAACCCCCGCCAATGAGCAGTTCTTC.

This clonotype was detected a few times. The missing conserved phenylalanine or tryptophan at the end of this CDR3 makes a read error likely. This chain links TRBV10-3 with TRBJ2-3; TRBD1 matches at 12 bases. With V trimmed by 4 bases and J by 5 bases, 4 bases remained unmatched. This CDR3 has 15 residues. Germline V gives CDR1 ENHRY, CDR2 SYGVKD. CDR3 DNA: TGTGCCATCAGTGCCGGGACAGGGGGCGAAGATACGCAGTATCTT. Translation gives CAISAGTGGEDTQYL.

Judged by abundance, this clonotype is large. The V gene is TRBV5-1, the J gene TRBJ1-1, with D possibly being TRBD1 (6 bases). V gave up 0 bases and J gave up 1 base, with 10 bases separating them. Germline-derived CDR1 and CDR2 are SGHRS and YFSETQ. The CDR3 has 15 residues. In nucleotides, the CDR3 is TGCGCCAGCAGCTTGGCTCAGGGGCCGAACACTGAAGCTTTCTTT. Its translation: CASSLAQGPNTEAFF.

This clonotype is labeled as medium-sized (0.01 to 0.1%). The chain employs TRBV3-1 and TRBJ1-2; the D gene is possibly TRBD1 (6 bases). Trimming took off 4 bases at V and 4 bases at J, with 10 bases between the two ends. CDR3 size: 13 residues. Per the germline V gene, CDR1 is LGHDT and CDR2 is YNNKEL (reference sequence). The CDR3 reads CASSPDRTYGYTF. DNA of the CDR3: TGTGCCAGCAGCCCAGACAGGACCTATGGCTACACCTTC.

In its sample, this clonotype is large. This rearrangement joins TRBV7-9 to TRBJ2-5; TRBD1 or TRBD2 may be the D gene (5 bases each). The CDR3 consists of 16 residues. Germline V lookup: CDR1 SEHNR, CDR2 FQNEAQ (reference sequence). The V end was cut by 5 bases, the J end by 9 bases, with 25 bases between. DNA for the CDR3: TGTGCCAGCAGCCATTACCGGGACCGGGCCAAGATGGCCCAGTACTTC. Amino acid sequence: CASSHYRDRAKMAQYF.

This rearrangement joins TRBV18 to TRBJ2-7, with unresolved D. The V gene's germline CDR1 is KGHSH and CDR2 LQKENI. The V end was cut by 3 bases, the J end by 5 bases, with 8 bases between. The CDR3 is 12 amino acids. This chain's CDR3 is CASSPGRNEQYF. The CDR3 nucleotides read TGTGCCAGCTCACCGGGCCGAAACGAGCAGTACTTC.

CDR3 sequence: CASSKGTHSNQPQHF. The DNA of the CDR3 is TGTGCCAGCAGCAAAGGGACACATAGCAATCAGCCCCAGCATTTT. This chain links TRBV7-8 with TRBJ1-5; weak D call: TRBD1 (6 bases). With 5 bases removed from V and 0 bases from J, the gap between germline ends came to 11 bases. CDR1 is SGHVS and CDR2 is FQNEAQ in the germline V gene. The CDR3 runs 15 residues.

The chain employs TRBV7-2 and TRBJ2-2; TRBD2 matches 7 bases. In germline, CDR1 is SGHTA, CDR2 FQGNSA. This CDR3 comprises 15 residues. J lost 10 bases, V lost 5 bases, and 13 bases had no gene match. Written as DNA, the CDR3 is TGTGCCAGCAGCCAAGCGGGACCAACGGGGGTGGAGCTGTTTTTT. Its translation is CASSQAGPTGVELFF.

In its sample, this clonotype ranks as medium-sized. The gene calls are TRBV18 and TRBJ2-7, with 7 positions matching TRBD1. From germline, CDR1 is KGHSH and CDR2 LQKENI. Trimming took 5 bases from V and 0 from J; bases not matched to a gene: 10. The CDR3 length is 16 residues. In DNA, the CDR3 is TGTGCCAGCTCAAGGGACAGCTCAATCAGCTCCTACGAGCAGTACTTC. As protein: CASSRDSSISSYEQYF.

This clonotype was counted between two and nine times. This sequence joins TRBV5-1 and TRBJ2-4; 9 bases align to TRBD2. Per germline, CDR1 SGHRS and CDR2 YFSETQ. The junction had 14 bases not matched to a gene; V was cut back by 3 bases and J by 7 bases. CDR3 length equals 17 residues. The CDR3 region is CASSSSSFSGRGNIQYF. CDR3 DNA: TGCGCCAGCAGCTCAAGCTCTTTTAGCGGGAGAGGCAACATTCAGTACTTC.

This clonotype was seen a few times. This sequence joins TRBV5-1 and TRBJ2-5; TRBD1 aligns across 7 bases. V shed 0 bases and J 4 bases; nucleotides not matched to a gene: 3. Germline V gene lookup returns CDR1 SGHRS and CDR2 YFSETQ. The CDR3 is 14 residues long. In nucleotides, the CDR3 is TGCGCCAGCAGCTTGGGGACAGGCGGAGAGACCCAGTACTTC. It translates to CASSLGTGGETQYF.

In its sample, this clonotype is medium-sized (0.01 to 0.1%). The chain combines TRBV7-3 with TRBJ2-3, with TRBD2 as a possible D gene (5 bases). Trimming took 0 bases from V and 0 from J, leaving 7 bases between them. The germline V gene encodes CDR1 SGHTA and CDR2 FQGTGA. This CDR3 is 15 amino acids long. The CDR3 DNA sequence: TGTGCCAGCAGCTTAACCGGGGTTAGCACAGATACGCAGTATTTT. Protein: CASSLTGVSTDTQYF. Variable domain in full (rest from reference TRBV7-3 and TRBJ2-3): GAGVSQTPSNKVTEKGKYVELRCDPISGHTALYWYRQSLGQGPEFLIYFQGTGAADDSGLPNDRFFAVRPEGSVSTLKIQRTERGDSAVYLCASSLTGVSTDTQYFGPGTRLTVL.

The gene calls are TRBV5-1 and TRBJ2-7; 9 nucleotides align to TRBD2. The trim removed 4 bases at V and 3 bases at J, leaving 8 bases unmatched. This CDR3 is 15 amino acids long. Germline CDR1 is SGHRS and CDR2 is YFSETQ. The CDR3 region is CASSLGLATFYEQYF. The CDR3 coding sequence is TGCGCCAGCAGCCTGGGACTAGCCACATTCTACGAGCAGTACTTC.

A single count supports this clonotype. The junction does not match germline at one end; this may be a read error. V usage is TRBV5-1 and J usage is TRBJ1-1, with TRBD1 matching 7 bases. The germline CDR1 and CDR2 sequences are SGHRS and YFSETQ. The CDR3 runs 13 residues. The CDR3 coding sequence is TGCACCAGCAGCACAACAGGGGTTACTGAAGCTTTCTTT. Amino acids: CTSSTTGVTEAFF.

The V and J genes are TRBV5-1 and TRBJ2-3, with D possibly being TRBD2 (6 bases). Per germline, CDR1 SGHRS and CDR2 YFSETQ. The ends were cut back, 2 bases at V and 5 bases at J, with 9 bases in the middle. This CDR3 has 13 amino acids. CDR3 coding DNA: TGCGCCAGCAGCTTCCCCGGGGGAGATACGCAGTATTTT. Residues: CASSFPGGDTQYF.

In this sample, this clonotype turned up a few times. J is TRBJ2-7 and V is TRBV7-6; D gene uncertain. The V gene lost 3 bases and the J gene lost 6 bases, with 6 bases spanning the gap. The CDR3 covers 11 residues. Germline CDR1 and CDR2: SGHVS and FNYEAQ. The chain's CDR3 is CASSFGSEQYF. Written as DNA, the CDR3 is TGTGCCAGCAGCTTTGGTTCCGAGCAGTACTTC.

The V call is TRBV5-1, the J call TRBJ2-1; no firm D call. There are 16 residues in the CDR3. Trimming stripped 0 bases from V and 4 bases from J, with 14 bases between. Germline CDR1 SGHRS, CDR2 YFSETQ. The CDR3, as DNA: TGCGCCAGCAGCTTGGGAGAGGTGAGACTTTACAATGAGCAGTTCTTC. This sequence encodes CASSLGEVRLYNEQFF.

By share, this clonotype ranks as large (0.1 to 1%). The junction departs from germline at one end; a sequencing error may be responsible. V usage is TRBV7-3 and J usage is TRBJ2-1, with 9 positions matching TRBD2. Germline V gene sequence: CDR1 SGHTA, CDR2 FQGTGA. The CDR3 is made up of 10 amino acids. The CDR3 loop reads CASSLAGLVF. CDR3 nucleotides: TGTGCCAGCAGCCTAGCGGGATTGGTCTTC. The full variable domain, its missing parts supplied by reference TRBV7-3 and TRBJ2-1, is GAGVSQTPSNKVTEKGKYVELRCDPISGHTALYWYRQSLGQGPEFLIYFQGTGAADDSGLPNDRFFAVRPEGSVSTLKIQRTERGDSAVYLCASSLAGLVFGPGTRLTVL.

This clonotype was seen only a few times. This chain uses TRBV15 with TRBJ2-1, with 7 positions matching TRBD1. Losses at the gene ends were 0 bases for V and 12 bases for J; bases not matched to a gene: 5. This CDR3 has 13 residues. From germline, CDR1 is LNHNV and CDR2 YYDKDF (reference sequence). The CDR3 spells CATSRDIRQGQFF. In nucleotides, the CDR3 is TGTGCCACCAGCAGAGACATTCGACAGGGGCAGTTCTTC.

This clonotype was observed a few times. CDR3 sequence: CASTQAPRGVQYF. CDR3 DNA sequence: TGCGCCAGCACCCAGGCTCCCCGAGGCGTCCAGTACTTC. This sequence joins TRBV5-1 and TRBJ2-5, with D hard to call. Looked up from germline, CDR1 is SGHRS and CDR2 is YFSETQ. The V end was cut by 6 bases, the J end by 10 bases, with 19 bases between. The CDR3 runs 13 residues.

On this clonotype: A read error may account for a junction end that differs from germline. The rearrangement links TRBV5-1 to TRBJ2-2, with TRBD2 matching 10 bases. The CDR3 consists of 15 residues. Germline V gene sequence: CDR1 SGHRS, CDR2 YFSETQ. The CDR3 DNA reads as TGCGCCAGCAGCCGACTAGCGGGTAACACCTGGGAGCTGTTTTTT. This gives the protein CASSRLAGNTWELFF.